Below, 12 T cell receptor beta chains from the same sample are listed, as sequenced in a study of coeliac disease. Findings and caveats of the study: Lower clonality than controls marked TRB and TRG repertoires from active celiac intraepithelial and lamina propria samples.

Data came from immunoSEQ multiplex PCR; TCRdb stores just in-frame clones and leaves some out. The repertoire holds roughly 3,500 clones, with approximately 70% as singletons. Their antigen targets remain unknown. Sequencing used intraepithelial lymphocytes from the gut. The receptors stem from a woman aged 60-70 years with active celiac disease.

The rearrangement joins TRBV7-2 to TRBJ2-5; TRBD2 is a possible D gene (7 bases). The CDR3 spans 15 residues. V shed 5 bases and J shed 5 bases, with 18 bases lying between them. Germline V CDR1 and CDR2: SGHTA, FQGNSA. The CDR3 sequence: CASSRLGGRQETQYF. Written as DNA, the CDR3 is TGTGCCAGCAGCCGCTTGGGGGGGCGTCAGGAGACCCAGTACTTC.

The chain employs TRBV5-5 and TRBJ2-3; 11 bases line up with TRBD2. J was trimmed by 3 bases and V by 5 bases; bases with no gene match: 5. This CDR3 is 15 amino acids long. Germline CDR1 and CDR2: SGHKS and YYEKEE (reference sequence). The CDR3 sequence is CASRNLAGGTDTQYF. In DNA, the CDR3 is TGTGCCAGCAGAAACCTAGCGGGGGGTACAGATACGCAGTATTTT.

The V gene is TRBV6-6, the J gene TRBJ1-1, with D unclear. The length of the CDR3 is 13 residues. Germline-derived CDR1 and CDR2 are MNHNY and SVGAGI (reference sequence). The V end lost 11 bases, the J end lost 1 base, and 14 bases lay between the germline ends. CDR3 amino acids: CASRRAENTEAFF. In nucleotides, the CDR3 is TGTGCCTCACGCCGAGCGGAGAACACTGAAGCTTTCTTT.

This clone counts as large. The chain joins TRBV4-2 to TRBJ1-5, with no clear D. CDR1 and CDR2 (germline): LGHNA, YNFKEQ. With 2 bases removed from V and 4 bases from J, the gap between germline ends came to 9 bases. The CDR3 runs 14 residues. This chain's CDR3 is CASSQPFLNQPQHF. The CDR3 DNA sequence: TGTGCCAGCAGCCAACCCTTCCTTAATCAGCCCCAGCATTTT.

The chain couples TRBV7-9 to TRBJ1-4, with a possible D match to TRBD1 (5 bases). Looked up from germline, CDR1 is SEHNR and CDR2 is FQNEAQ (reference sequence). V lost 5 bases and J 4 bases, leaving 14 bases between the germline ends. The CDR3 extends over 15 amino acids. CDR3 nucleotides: TGTGCCAGCAGCCCAGGGACTGAAGATAATGAAAAACTGTTTTTT. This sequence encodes CASSPGTEDNEKLFF. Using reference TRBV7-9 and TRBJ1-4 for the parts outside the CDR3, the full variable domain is DTGVSQNPRHKITKRGQNVTFRCDPISEHNRLYWYRQTLGQGPEFLTYFQNEAQLEKSRLLSDRFSAERPKGSFSTLEIQRTEQGDSAMYLCASSPGTEDNEKLFFGSGTQLSVL.

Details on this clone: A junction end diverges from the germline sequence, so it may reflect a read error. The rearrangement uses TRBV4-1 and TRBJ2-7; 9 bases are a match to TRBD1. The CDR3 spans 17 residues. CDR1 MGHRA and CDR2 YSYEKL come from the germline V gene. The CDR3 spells CASSQEVSGQGLYEQYF. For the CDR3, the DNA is TGCGCCAGCAGTCAAGAGGTGTCCGGACAGGGGCTTTACGAGCAGTACTTC.

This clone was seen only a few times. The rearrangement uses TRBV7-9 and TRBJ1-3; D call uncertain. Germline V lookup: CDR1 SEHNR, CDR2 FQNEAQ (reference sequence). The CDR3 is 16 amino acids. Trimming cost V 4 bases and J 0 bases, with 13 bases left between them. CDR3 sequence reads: CASSSSAGSSGNTIYF. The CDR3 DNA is TGTGCCAGCAGCTCTTCGGCGGGAAGCTCTGGAAACACCATATATTTT.

The CDR3 coding sequence is TGTGCCAGCTCACCATTACCGCTAAGCTCCTATAATTCACCCCTCCACTTT. The encoded protein is CASSPLPLSSYNSPLHF. V gene TRBV18 combines with J gene TRBJ1-6; D not resolved. V was cut by 2 bases and J by 0 bases, with 11 bases left in between. Per germline, CDR1 KGHSH and CDR2 LQKENI. The CDR3 extends over 17 amino acids. Full variable domain (rest looked up from reference TRBV18 and TRBJ1-6): NAGVMQNPRHLVRRRGQEARLRCSPMKGHSHVYWYRQLPEEGLKFMVYLQKENIIDESGMPKERFSAEFPKEGPSILRIQQVVRGDSAAYFCASSPLPLSSYNSPLHFGNGTRLTVT.

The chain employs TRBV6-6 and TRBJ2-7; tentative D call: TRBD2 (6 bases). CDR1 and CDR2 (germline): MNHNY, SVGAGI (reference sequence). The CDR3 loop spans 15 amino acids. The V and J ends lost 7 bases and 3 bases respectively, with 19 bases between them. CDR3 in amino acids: CASNPVGGNYYEQYF. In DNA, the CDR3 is TGTGCCAGCAACCCCGTCGGGGGAAACTACTACGAGCAGTACTTC.

The CDR3 nucleotides are TGTGCCAGCAGTGTACAGGGGGCCGGCGGGGAGCTGTTTTTT. Its translation: CASSVQGAGGELFF. The genes are TRBV6-1 and TRBJ2-2, with 9 bases aligning to TRBD1. The CDR3 length is 14 residues. The J segment lost 7 bases and the V segment lost 4 bases, leaving 4 bases of the junction unmatched. Germline values: CDR1 MNHNS, CDR2 SASEGT.

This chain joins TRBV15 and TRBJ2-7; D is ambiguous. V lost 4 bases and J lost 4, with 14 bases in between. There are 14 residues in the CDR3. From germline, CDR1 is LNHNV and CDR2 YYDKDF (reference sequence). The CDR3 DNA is TGTGCCACCAGCAAACAGTATGATTCTTACGAGCAGTACTTC. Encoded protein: CATSKQYDSYEQYF. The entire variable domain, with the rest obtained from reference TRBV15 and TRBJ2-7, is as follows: DAMVIQNPRYQVTQFGKPVTLSCSQTLNHNVMYWYQQKSSQAPKLLFHYYDKDFNNEADTPDNFQSRRPNTSFCFLDIRSPGLGDTAMYLCATSKQYDSYEQYFGPGTRLTVT.

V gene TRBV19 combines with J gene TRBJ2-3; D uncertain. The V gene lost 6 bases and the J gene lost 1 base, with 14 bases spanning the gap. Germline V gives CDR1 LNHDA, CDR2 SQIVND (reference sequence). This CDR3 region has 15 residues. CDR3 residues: CASRARAVGTDTQYF. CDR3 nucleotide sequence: TGTGCCAGTAGGGCTCGCGCGGTAGGCACAGATACGCAGTATTTT.